The T cell receptor beta chain under discussion was sequenced for a study of radiotherapy plus CTLA-4 blockade in lung cancer. As regards this clone: Other DNA sequences within the sample encode an identical CDR3.

The CDR3 covers 16 residues. Germline CDR1 is SEHNR and CDR2 is FQNEAQ (reference sequence). The V end was cut by 2 bases, the J end by 6 bases, with 20 bases between. Repertoires were generated with immunoSEQ multiplex PCR, while TCRdb's copy carries only in-frame clones and drops some. Here the sample spans 50,000 to 70,000 clones, almost 85% being singletons. Sequenced material: peripheral blood, taken from a patient treated with radiotherapy plus ipilimumab. The chain carries TRBV7-9 and TRBJ2-7; maybe TRBD1 (6 bases). The TCR comes from a human donor with non-small cell lung cancer whose response to radiotherapy plus ipilimumab could not be evaluated. The CDR3 DNA reads as TGTGCCAGCAGCTTACCTCACGGACAGAGAGAACGCGAGCAGTACTTC. This codes for CASSLPHGQREREQYF.